A selection of T cell receptor beta chains follows, all from one sample in a study of control samples from healthy donors and cancer patients. The assay was immunoSEQ multiplex PCR, and TCRdb's table has in-frame clones only and misses some. The table shows about 160,000 clones, with 92% occurring only once. The material sequenced was blood. Every receptor here comes from a woman in her twenties or thirties in good health. Each CDR3 is given with its conserved first and last residue. The order of the fields is D gene, clone size, J gene, V gene, CDR3 protein, CDR3 DNA. D genes are given only for firm matches. Clone sizes are given selectively: once, few, many, or a class where the clone is expanded.

>TRBD1|-|TRBJ2-7|TRBV4-2
CASSQVEDRAYEQYF
TGTGCCAGCAGCCAAGTAGAGGACAGGGCATACGAGCAGTACTTC
>TRBD1|-|TRBJ2-7|TRBV6-1
CASSEGQGNDYEQYF
TGTGCCAGCAGTGAGGGACAGGGCAACGATTACGAGCAGTACTTC
>-|once|TRBJ1-4|TRBV24-1
CATSDGTLTNEKLFF
TGTGCCACCAGTGATGGGACTCTAACTAATGAAAAACTGTTTTTT
>TRBD2|-|TRBJ2-3|TRBV5-4
CASSLRLAGGSTDTQYF
TGTGCCAGCAGCCTTAGACTAGCGGGAGGGAGCACAGATACGCAGTATTTT
>TRBD2|once|TRBJ2-3|TRBV4-3
CASSPRMAGDLDTQYF
TGCGCCAGCAGCCCAAGGATGGCGGGAGATTTAGATACGCAGTATTTT
>-|once|TRBJ1-2|TRBV30
CAWSTGMNYGYTF
TGTGCCTGGAGTACAGGGATGAACTATGGCTACACCTTC
>-|-|TRBJ2-3|TRBV28
CASSSRPQLDTQYF
TGTGCCAGCAGTTCCCGACCCCAGTTAGATACGCAGTATTTT
>-|-|TRBJ1-3|TRBV28
CASIRQVHSGNTIYF
TGTGCCAGCATTCGACAGGTCCACTCTGGAAACACCATATATTTT
>-|-|TRBJ1-5|TRBV2
CASSDRAGTYQPQHF
TGTGCCAGCAGTGATCGAGCAGGAACTTATCAGCCCCAGCATTTT
>-|once|TRBJ2-2|TRBV6-5
CASSYDGGRFGELFF
TGTGCCAGCAGTTACGATGGGGGCCGGTTCGGGGAGCTGTTTTTT
>TRBD1|-|TRBJ1-3|TRBV5-1
CASSSDGQASGNTIYF
TGCGCCAGCAGCTCCGATGGACAGGCTTCTGGAAACACCATATATTTT
>-|-|TRBJ2-3|TRBV28
CASSGGDTQYF
TGTGCCAGCAGCGGCGGGGATACGCAGTATTTT
>TRBD2|-|TRBJ2-3|TRBV28
CASSFRPETSGSSDTQYF
TGTGCCAGCAGTTTTCGGCCCGAGACTAGCGGGAGCTCAGATACGCAGTATTTT
>TRBD1|-|TRBJ1-5|TRBV28
CASSPSGQGEGQPQHF
TGTGCCAGCAGTCCCTCGGGACAGGGAGAAGGGCAGCCCCAGCATTTT
>-|-|TRBJ1-1|TRBV2
CASSVDSLNTEAFF
TGTGCCAGCAGTGTAGACAGCCTGAACACTGAAGCTTTCTTT
>-|-|TRBJ1-6|TRBV2
CAGSPGSSPLHF
TGTGCCGGATCGCCCGGGTCGTCACCCCTCCACTTT
>-|once|TRBJ2-1|TRBV5-1
CASSLMSMRIYNEQFF
TGCGCCAGCAGCTTGATGTCAATGCGGATATACAATGAGCAGTTCTTC
>TRBD2|few|TRBJ2-7|TRBV19
CASSEESGTPYEQYF
TGTGCCAGTAGTGAGGAGAGCGGGACGCCCTACGAGCAGTACTTC
>TRBD1|-|TRBJ1-4|TRBV7-2
CASSYDRVGNEKLFF
TGTGCCAGCAGCTATGACAGGGTTGGTAATGAAAAACTGTTTTTT
>-|few|TRBJ2-7|TRBV11-2
CASSLDRSNEQYF
TGTGCCAGCAGCTTAGATCGGTCTAACGAGCAGTACTTC
>-|-|TRBJ2-5|TRBV6-5
CASRSTGRETQYF
TGTGCCAGCAGGTCAACAGGTAGAGAGACCCAGTACTTC
>-|-|TRBJ1-1|TRBV5-1
CASSLVVGTEAFF
TGCGCCAGCAGCTTGGTTGTGGGGACTGAAGCTTTCTTT
>TRBD2|-|TRBJ2-1|TRBV11-3
CASSPGTSGWDEQFF
TGTGCCAGCAGCCCCGGGACTAGCGGGTGGGATGAGCAGTTCTTC
>TRBD1|-|TRBJ2-6|TRBV4-3
CASSQGTVRLDGANVLTF
TGCGCCAGTAGCCAGGGGACAGTTAGACTTGATGGGGCCAACGTCCTGACTTTC
>-|-|TRBJ2-3|TRBV5-6
CASSFGVRTHLGDTQYF
TGTGCCAGCAGCTTTGGGGTGAGGACTCACCTGGGGGATACGCAGTATTTT
>-|-|TRBJ2-2|TRBV5-6
CASSLIPEGGELFF
TGTGCCAGCAGCTTGATCCCAGAGGGCGGGGAGCTGTTTTTT
>-|-|TRBJ2-5|TRBV29-1
CSVDGRPQETQYF
TGCAGCGTTGACGGCAGACCCCAAGAGACCCAGTACTTC
>TRBD2|few|TRBJ2-7|TRBV10-1
CASSEIWTSGNEQYF
TGCGCCAGCAGTGAGATATGGACTAGCGGAAACGAGCAGTACTTC
>TRBD1|-|TRBJ1-5|TRBV28
CASSTYTGAGSGPQHF
TGTGCCAGCAGTACATACACAGGGGCGGGGAGCGGGCCCCAGCATTTT
>-|-|TRBJ2-5|TRBV2
CASSGVLIGGETQYF
TGTGCCAGCAGTGGAGTCTTAATAGGAGGAGAGACCCAGTACTTC
>-|few|TRBJ1-2|TRBV19
CASSSKGLNYGYTF
TGTGCCAGTAGCTCCAAAGGCCTGAACTATGGCTACACCTTC
>TRBD1|-|TRBJ1-1|TRBV5-1
CASTRDRVLNTEAFF
TGCGCCAGCACCCGCGACAGGGTTCTGAACACTGAAGCTTTCTTT
>-|-|TRBJ1-6|TRBV5-1
CASSLVGQGMAPLHF
TGCGCCAGCAGCTTGGTAGGGCAGGGTATGGCACCCCTCCACTTT
>TRBD1|-|TRBJ1-2|TRBV4-1
CASSQAGTGAYGYTF
TGCGCCAGCAGCCAAGCTGGGACAGGGGCCTATGGCTACACCTTC
>TRBD1|-|TRBJ1-1|TRBV29-1
CSVEGQGRPEAFF
TGCAGCGTTGAAGGACAGGGTAGGCCTGAAGCTTTCTTT
>-|-|TRBJ2-1|TRBV6-4
CASSDSLERNEQFF
TGTGCCAGCAGTGACTCTCTAGAAAGGAATGAGCAGTTCTTC
>-|-|TRBJ2-1|TRBV7-9
CASSPEDYYNEQFF
TGTGCCAGCAGCCCAGAAGACTACTACAATGAGCAGTTCTTC
>-|-|TRBJ2-1|TRBV5-8
CASSLDSVVHEQFF
TGTGCCAGCAGCTTGGACTCAGTAGTTCATGAGCAGTTCTTC
>TRBD2|-|TRBJ2-1|TRBV6-6
CASSRTSGSPRSYNEQFF
TGTGCCAGCAGTCGGACTAGCGGGAGCCCCCGCTCCTACAATGAGCAGTTCTTC
>-|-|TRBJ2-2|TRBV4-3
CASSQTGQPNTGELFF
TGCGCCAGCAGCCAAACAGGACAGCCGAACACCGGGGAGCTGTTTTTT
>-|-|TRBJ2-7|TRBV12-3/TRBV12-4
CASRGQGHGQYF
TGTGCCAGCAGGGGACAAGGCCATGGGCAGTACTTC
>-|-|TRBJ2-3|TRBV2
CASSDYVPDTQYF
TGTGCCAGCAGTGATTATGTCCCAGATACGCAGTATTTT
>-|-|TRBJ2-2|TRBV15
CATSRERGALVTGELFF
TGTGCCACCAGCAGAGAGAGGGGGGCCCTAGTCACCGGGGAGCTGTTTTTT
>TRBD1|-|TRBJ2-6|TRBV2
CASTRDRALRSGANVLTF
TGTGCCAGCACCCGGGACAGGGCTCTTCGCTCTGGGGCCAACGTCCTGACTTTC
>-|few|TRBJ2-7|TRBV7-8
CASSFQAPSYEQYF
TGTGCCAGCAGCTTTCAAGCGCCCTCCTACGAGCAGTACTTC
>TRBD2|-|TRBJ2-3|TRBV3-1/TRBV3-2
CASSLQSGTSGSNTDTQYF
TGTGCCAGCAGCCTACAGTCCGGGACTAGCGGGAGCAACACAGATACGCAGTATTTT
>-|-|TRBJ1-1|TRBV24-1
CATSSSDNQNTEAFF
TGTGCCACCAGTTCCTCTGACAACCAGAACACTGAAGCTTTCTTT
>-|-|TRBJ1-5|TRBV18
CASSPKDRTVSYQPQHF
TGTGCCAGCTCACCTAAAGACCGAACTGTCTCCTATCAGCCCCAGCATTTT
>-|-|TRBJ1-2|TRBV10-3
CAISELGSGGVVGYTF
TGTGCCATCAGTGAGTTGGGCTCGGGAGGGGTTGTCGGCTACACCTTC
>-|-|TRBJ1-2|TRBV6-1
CASSEAMGANYGYTF
TGTGCCAGCAGTGAAGCGATGGGAGCTAACTATGGCTACACCTTC
>-|-|TRBJ2-1|TRBV7-2
CASSLQGNSYNEQFF
TGTGCCAGCAGTCTACAGGGAAACTCCTACAATGAGCAGTTCTTC
>-|once|TRBJ2-7|TRBV11-2
CASSFMGRPSYEQYF
TGTGCCAGCAGCTTCATGGGACGGCCCTCCTACGAGCAGTACTTC
>-|-|TRBJ2-1|TRBV21-1
CASSKGGTSGRRGEQFF
TGTGCCAGCAGCAAAGGGGGGACTAGCGGGAGAAGAGGTGAGCAGTTCTTC
>-|-|TRBJ2-3|TRBV6-5
CASSHTRSPTQYF
TGTGCCAGCAGCCACACCCGGAGCCCTACGCAGTATTTT
>TRBD2|-|TRBJ2-5|TRBV6-6
CASSPQGGGETQYF
TGTGCCAGCAGCCCACAAGGCGGGGGAGAGACCCAGTACTTC